The 3 T cell receptor beta chains given below trace back to one sample, sequenced in a study of T cells in Graves' hyperthyroidism and ophthalmopathy. Amplified regions were TCR beta CDR3 sequences from RNA transcripts. The primer set for the first-round RT-PCR of the TCR CDR3 was HTBI. TCRdb called the multiplex PCR reads again in MiXCR, with one record for every CDR3 protein. The sample has approximately 560,000 distinct CDR3 sequences; about 45% are singletons. Input material: peripheral blood or thyroid tissue (not recorded which). These receptors originate from a woman younger than 30 with Graves' hyperthyroidism.

The rearrangement uses TRBV2 and TRBJ2-7; TRBD1 agrees at 9 bases. Germline CDR1 SNHLY, CDR2 FYNNEI. The CDR3 consists of 16 residues. V shed 9 bases and J 1 base; nucleotides not matched to a gene: 13. This chain's CDR3 is CASSMAGQGFSYEQYF. CDR3 in DNA: TGTGCCAGTAGTATGGCTGGACAGGGGTTTTCCTACGAGCAGTACTTC.

The rearrangement uses TRBV7-8 and TRBJ2-7; TRBD2 matches at 9 bases. The CDR3 is made up of 16 amino acids. Trimming at V came to 2 bases and at J to 6 bases, leaving 11 bases not matched to a gene. Per germline, CDR1 SGHVS and CDR2 FQNEAQ. CDR3 sequence: CASSLRRGRAFPEQYF. The CDR3 nucleotides are TGTGCCAGCAGCTTAAGGCGCGGGAGGGCGTTCCCCGAGCAGTACTTC. The full variable domain, its missing parts supplied by reference TRBV7-8 and TRBJ2-7, is GAGVSQSPRYKVAKRGQDVALRCDPISGHVSLFWYQQALGQGPEFLTYFQNEAQLDKSGLPSDRFFAERPEGSVSTLKIQRTQQEDSAVYLCASSLRRGRAFPEQYFGPGTRLTVT.

The chain links TRBV3-1 to TRBJ1-6; D is unclear. Trimming took 4 bases from V and 8 from J, leaving 18 bases between them. Germline CDR1 reads LGHDT; CDR2 reads YNNKEL (reference sequence). This CDR3 has 16 residues. The CDR3 coding sequence is TGTGCCAGCAGCCCGACGTGGAGCGGAAATTATTCACCCCTCCACTTT. This codes for CASSPTWSGNYSPLHF.